This T cell receptor beta chain was observed in a study of cytomegalovirus exposure and HLA in healthy donors. The overall study: The same platform was used for the 110 or so validation repertoires as for the 650 to 800 first-cohort repertoires, as reported in a later analysis.

Findings of the study overall: In vitro, three CMV-associated chains proved specific for CMV antigens.

Comment on this clone: Its antigen is unknown.

Sequenced by immunoSEQ multiplex PCR; TCRdb stores in-frame clones only, minus some. Found here are about 220,000 clones, just over 85% of them singletons; the top ten hold 2.5% to 3.5%. This CDR3 region has 14 residues. Germline CDR1 SGHNT, CDR2 YYREEE (reference sequence). The trim removed 5 bases at V and 5 bases at J, leaving 3 bases unmatched. J is TRBJ2-1 and V is TRBV5-4; the match to TRBD2 covers 11 bases. Source material: PBMCs. This TCR was recovered from a woman between 18 and 29 years old in good health and CMV-seronegative. CDR3 DNA sequence: TGTGCCAGCAGAAGACTAGCGGGGCACAATGAGCAGTTCTTC. This encodes CASRRLAGHNEQFF.